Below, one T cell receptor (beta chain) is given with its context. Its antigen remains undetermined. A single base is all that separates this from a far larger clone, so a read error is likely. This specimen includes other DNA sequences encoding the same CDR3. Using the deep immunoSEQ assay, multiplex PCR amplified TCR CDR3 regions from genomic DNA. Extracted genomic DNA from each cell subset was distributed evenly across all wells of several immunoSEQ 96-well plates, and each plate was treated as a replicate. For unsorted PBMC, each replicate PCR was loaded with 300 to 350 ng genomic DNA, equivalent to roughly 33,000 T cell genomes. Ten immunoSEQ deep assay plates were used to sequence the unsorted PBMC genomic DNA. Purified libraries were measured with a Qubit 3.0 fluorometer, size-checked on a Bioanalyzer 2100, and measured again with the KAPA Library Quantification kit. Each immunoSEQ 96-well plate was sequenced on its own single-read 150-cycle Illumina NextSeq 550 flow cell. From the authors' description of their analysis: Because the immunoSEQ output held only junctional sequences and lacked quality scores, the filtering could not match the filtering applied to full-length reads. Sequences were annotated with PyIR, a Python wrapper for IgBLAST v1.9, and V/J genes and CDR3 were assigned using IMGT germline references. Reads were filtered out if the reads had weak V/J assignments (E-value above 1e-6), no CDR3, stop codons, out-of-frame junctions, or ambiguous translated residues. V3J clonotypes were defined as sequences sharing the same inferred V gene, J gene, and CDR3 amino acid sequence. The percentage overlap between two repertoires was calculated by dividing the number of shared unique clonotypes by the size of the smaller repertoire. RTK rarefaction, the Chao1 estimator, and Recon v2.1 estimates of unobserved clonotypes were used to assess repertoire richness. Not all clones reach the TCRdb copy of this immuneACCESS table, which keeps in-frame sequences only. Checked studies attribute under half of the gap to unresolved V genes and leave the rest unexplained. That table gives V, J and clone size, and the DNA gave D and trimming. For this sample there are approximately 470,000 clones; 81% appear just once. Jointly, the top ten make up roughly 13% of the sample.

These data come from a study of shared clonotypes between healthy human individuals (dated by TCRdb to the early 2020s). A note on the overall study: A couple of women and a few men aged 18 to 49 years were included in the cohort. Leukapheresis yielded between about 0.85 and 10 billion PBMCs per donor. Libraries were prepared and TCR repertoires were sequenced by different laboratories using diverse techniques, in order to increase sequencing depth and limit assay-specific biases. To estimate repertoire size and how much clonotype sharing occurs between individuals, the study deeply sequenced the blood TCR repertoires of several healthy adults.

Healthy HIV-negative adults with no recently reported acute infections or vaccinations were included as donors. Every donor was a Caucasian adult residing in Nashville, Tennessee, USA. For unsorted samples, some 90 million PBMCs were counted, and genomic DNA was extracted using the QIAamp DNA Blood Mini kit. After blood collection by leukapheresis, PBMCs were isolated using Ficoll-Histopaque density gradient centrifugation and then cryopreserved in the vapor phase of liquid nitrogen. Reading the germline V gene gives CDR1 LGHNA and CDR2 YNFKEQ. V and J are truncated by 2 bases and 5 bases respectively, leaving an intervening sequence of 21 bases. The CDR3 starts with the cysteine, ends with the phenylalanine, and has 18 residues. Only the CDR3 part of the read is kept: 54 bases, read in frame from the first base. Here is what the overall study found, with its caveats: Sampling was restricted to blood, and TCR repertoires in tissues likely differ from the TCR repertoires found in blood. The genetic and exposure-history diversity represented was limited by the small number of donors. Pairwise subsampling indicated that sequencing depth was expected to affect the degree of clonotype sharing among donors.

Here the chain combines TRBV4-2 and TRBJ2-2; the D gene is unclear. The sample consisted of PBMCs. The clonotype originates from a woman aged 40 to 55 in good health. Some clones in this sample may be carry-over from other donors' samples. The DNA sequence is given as TGTGCCAGCAGCCAATTCCTCTCAGCTGGAGCCTCTACCGGGGAGCTGTTTTTT. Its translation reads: CASSQFLSAGASTGELFF.